The 24 T cell receptor beta chains below come from one sample, sequenced in a study of shared clonotypes between healthy human individuals. Produced via immunoSEQ multiplex PCR; TCRdb's table is partial and in-frame only. Among roughly 2,500,000 clones, 93% were seen once, and the ten largest hold 0.36%. The specimen sequenced was naive CD4+ T cells from PBMCs. Sample subset: CD45RA+ positively selected. These receptors all come from a young man in good health. Some clones in this sample may be carry-over from other donors' samples.

The rearrangement links TRBV7-9 to TRBJ2-1; TRBD1 is a possible D gene (6 bases). The CDR3 runs to 13 residues. V gave up 4 bases and J gave up 5 bases, with 9 bases separating them. Looked up from germline, CDR1 is SEHNR and CDR2 is FQNEAQ (reference sequence). The CDR3 DNA sequence: TGTGCCAGCAGCTCAAGGACAGACAATGAGCAGTTCTTC. This encodes CASSSRTDNEQFF.

V is TRBV4-1 and J is TRBJ2-3, with TRBD1 matching 9 bases. From germline, CDR1 is MGHRA and CDR2 YSYEKL. This CDR3 has 16 residues. V dropped 4 bases and J dropped 1; count of bases not matched to a gene: 6. The CDR3 reads CASSLTGGDGTDTQYF. The CDR3 region has the DNA TGCGCCAGCAGCCTGACAGGGGGTGATGGCACAGATACGCAGTATTTT.

The J gene is TRBJ1-4, the V gene TRBV6-6, with D possibly matching TRBD1 (6 bases). The V end lost 0 bases, the J end lost 8 bases, and 13 bases lay between the germline ends. Germline V gene data show CDR1 as MNHNY and CDR2 as SVGAGI (reference sequence). The CDR3 loop spans 15 amino acids. CDR3: CASSYSWGAGEKLFF. CDR3 bases: TGTGCCAGCAGTTACTCGTGGGGGGCTGGGGAAAAACTGTTTTTT.

The CDR3 nucleotides read TGTGCCAGCAGCCGGCAGGGGAGTTTGGGCTACACCTTC. Its translation: CASSRQGSLGYTF. The chain has TRBV7-2 and TRBJ1-2, with D tentatively TRBD1 (6 bases). From germline, CDR1 is SGHTA and CDR2 FQGNSA. The ends were cut back, 5 bases at V and 8 bases at J, with 15 bases in the middle. CDR3 size: 13 residues. Complete variable domain (other parts from reference TRBV7-2 and TRBJ1-2): GAGVSQSPSNKVTEKGKDVELRCDPISGHTALYWYRQSLGQGLEFLIYFQGNSAPDKSGLPSDRFSAERTGGSVSTLTIQRTQQEDSAVYLCASSRQGSLGYTFGSGTRLTVV.

In the case of this clone: Other DNA sequences in the sample encode the same CDR3. The gene calls are TRBV28 and TRBJ2-7, with 12 bases lining up with TRBD1. The junction had 4 bases not matched to a gene; V was cut back by 3 bases and J by 7 bases. The CDR3 is made up of 14 amino acids. In germline, CDR1 is MDHEN, CDR2 SYDVKM. The CDR3 protein is CASSLGQGAREQYF. The CDR3 DNA sequence: TGTGCCAGCAGTTTGGGACAGGGGGCAAGGGAGCAGTACTTC.

The CDR3 loop reads CASSRILPGLAGDLSYEQYF. In nucleotides, the CDR3 is TGCGCCAGCAGTCGAATACTACCGGGACTAGCGGGAGACCTCTCCTACGAGCAGTACTTC. This rearrangement joins TRBV23-1 to TRBJ2-7; 14 nucleotides match TRBD2. TRBV23-1 is reported as an ORF; its role is uncertain. CDR3 size: 20 residues. The V and J ends lost 4 bases and 0 bases, in that order; junction bases with no gene match: 14.

The rearrangement uses TRBV7-9 and TRBJ2-3, with a possible D match to TRBD1 (6 bases). Trimming pared 8 bases from V and 2 bases from J, leaving 11 bases between. The CDR3 loop spans 13 amino acids. Germline assignment: CDR1 SEHNR and CDR2 FQNEAQ (reference sequence). This CDR3 is CASGTLVTDTQYF. Written as DNA, the CDR3 is TGTGCCAGCGGGACACTTGTCACAGATACGCAGTATTTT.

The gene calls are TRBV7-2 and TRBJ2-5; D is possibly TRBD1 or TRBD2 (5 bases each). Between the trimmed V and J ends, which lost 5 bases and 5 bases, there was a span of 15 bases. Germline CDR1 and CDR2: SGHTA and FQGNSA. This CDR3 spans 14 amino acids. In DNA form, the CDR3 reads TGTGCCAGCAGCCGCCGGGACCCCAGGGAGACCCAGTACTTC. As protein: CASSRRDPRETQYF. Looking up the rest from reference TRBV7-2 and TRBJ2-5 gives the full variable domain: GAGVSQSPSNKVTEKGKDVELRCDPISGHTALYWYRQSLGQGLEFLIYFQGNSAPDKSGLPSDRFSAERTGGSVSTLTIQRTQQEDSAVYLCASSRRDPRETQYFGPGTRLLVL.

Note on this clone: Other DNA sequences from this sample encode an identical CDR3 as well. This chain joins TRBV7-9 and TRBJ2-7, with 11 positions matching TRBD2. In germline, CDR1 is SEHNR, CDR2 FQNEAQ (reference sequence). The CDR3 runs 15 residues. The trim removed 4 bases at V and 2 bases at J, leaving 4 bases unmatched. CDR3 nucleotides: TGTGCCAGCAGCTCTCGACTAGCGGGGCCCTACGAGCAGTACTTC. Translating it yields CASSSRLAGPYEQYF.

With regard to this clone: This same CDR3 is encoded by further DNA sequences in the sample. The genes are TRBV28 and TRBJ2-7; D remains ambiguous. Per germline, CDR1 MDHEN and CDR2 SYDVKM. The CDR3 spans 12 residues. V was clipped by 2 bases and J by 3 bases, with 5 bases between them. The CDR3 sequence is CASSLTVYEQYF. DNA for the CDR3: TGTGCCAGCAGTTTAACAGTCTACGAGCAGTACTTC.

The chain uses TRBV4-1 and TRBJ2-1, with 7 bases fitting TRBD1. The V and J ends lost 3 bases and 6 bases, in that order; junction bases with no gene match: 11. The CDR3 covers 16 residues. Germline V gives CDR1 MGHRA, CDR2 YSYEKL. CDR3 protein: CASSQWASGTANEQFF. The CDR3 region has the DNA TGCGCCAGCAGCCAGTGGGCCTCCGGGACAGCCAATGAGCAGTTCTTC.

This chain joins TRBV4-2 and TRBJ2-1; 10 nucleotides match TRBD2. Germline V CDR1 and CDR2: LGHNA, YNFKEQ. The length of the CDR3 is 16 residues. V gave up 3 bases and J gave up 7 bases; unmatched junction bases: 9. For the CDR3, the DNA is TGTGCCAGCAGCCACATCAGCGGGAGGGCCGCTAATGAGCAGTTCTTC. This encodes CASSHISGRAANEQFF.

The chain uses TRBV2 and TRBJ1-2; D not resolved. Per germline, CDR1 SNHLY and CDR2 FYNNEI. V lost 2 bases and J lost 8, with 6 bases in between. This CDR3 is 11 amino acids long. CDR3 amino acids: CASSETPGYTF. The CDR3, as DNA: TGTGCCAGCAGTGAAACTCCCGGCTACACCTTC. The full variable domain, with the rest looked up from reference TRBV2 and TRBJ1-2, is EPEVTQTPSHQVTQMGQEVILRCVPISNHLYFYWYRQILGQKVEFLVSFYNNEISEKSEIFDDQFSVERPDGSNFTLKIRSTKLEDSAMYFCASSETPGYTFGSGTRLTVV.

This sequence joins TRBV5-1 and TRBJ2-7; D remains ambiguous. This CDR3 spans 13 amino acids. V was cut by 4 bases and J by 3 bases, with 11 bases left in between. CDR1 and CDR2 from the germline V gene are SGHRS and YFSETQ. CDR3 nucleotides: TGCGCCAGCAGCGTTACTGCGCACTACGAGCAGTACTTC. Amino acids: CASSVTAHYEQYF.

The rearrangement joins TRBV9 to TRBJ2-5; 8 nucleotides line up with TRBD1. The CDR3 length is 14 residues. V was clipped by 2 bases and J by 7 bases; unmatched bases: 7. CDR1 and CDR2 from the germline V gene are SGDLS and YYNGEE. CDR3 nucleotides: TGTGCCAGCAGCGTCAGGGGGCGCACCGGGACCCAGTACTTC. Amino acids: CASSVRGRTGTQYF. The full variable domain, completed using reference TRBV9 and TRBJ2-5, is DSGVTQTPKHLITATGQRVTLRCSPRSGDLSVYWYQQSLDQGLQFLIQYYNGEERAKGNILERFSAQQFPDLHSELNLSSLELGDSALYFCASSVRGRTGTQYFGPGTRLLVL.

As concerns this clone: The sample contains more than one DNA sequence encoding this CDR3. V usage is TRBV7-3 and J usage is TRBJ2-1; D is undetermined. The CDR3 contains 15 residues. Between the trimmed V and J ends, which lost 2 bases and 4 bases, there was a span of 12 bases. The V gene's germline CDR1 is SGHTA and CDR2 FQGTGA. CDR3 coding DNA: TGTGCCAGCAGCTTACTCCCGGGTAGTTACAATGAGCAGTTCTTC. It yields the protein CASSLLPGSYNEQFF.

This rearrangement joins TRBV28 to TRBJ2-1; weak D call: TRBD2 (6 bases). Germline lookup yields CDR1 MDHEN and CDR2 SYDVKM. The CDR3 totals 15 residues. V dropped 2 bases and J dropped 2 bases, with 10 bases sitting between them. The CDR3 coding sequence is TGTGCCAGCAGTTTAAGGCTAGCGCCCTACAATGAGCAGTTCTTC. Translating gives CASSLRLAPYNEQFF.

This chain links TRBV5-4 with TRBJ2-7; D possibly matches TRBD1 or TRBD2 (5 bases each). CDR3 length: 14 amino acids. Germline V gives CDR1 SGHNT, CDR2 YYREEE (reference sequence). V gave up 5 bases and J gave up 2 bases, with 14 bases separating them. The CDR3 region is CASSSSPGPYEQYF. In DNA form, the CDR3 reads TGTGCCAGCAGTTCGTCCCCGGGGCCCTACGAGCAGTACTTC. Full variable domain (rest looked up from reference TRBV5-4 and TRBJ2-7): ETGVTQSPTHLIKTRGQQVTLRCSSQSGHNTVSWYQQALGQGPQFIFQYYREEENGRGNFPPRFSGLQFPNYSSELNVNALELDDSALYLCASSSSPGPYEQYFGPGTRLTVT.

The rearrangement links TRBV10-3 to TRBJ1-1; D call uncertain. The V end was cut by 3 bases, the J end by 7 bases, with 9 bases between. This CDR3 has 12 amino acids. Germline V gives CDR1 ENHRY, CDR2 SYGVKD. The DNA for the CDR3 is TGTGCCATCAGTGATGCAGGCCGTGAAGCTTTCTTT. Its protein product is CAISDAGREAFF.

The CDR3 nucleotides are TGTGCCAGCAGTGAGTACAGGGTGGATACGCAGTATTTT. It codes for CASSEYRVDTQYF. The V gene is TRBV6-1, the J gene TRBJ2-3; possibly TRBD1 for D (6 bases). Trimming took off 3 bases at V and 6 bases at J, with 10 bases between the two ends. The CDR3 is 13 residues long. CDR1 and CDR2 from the germline V gene are MNHNS and SASEGT.

The rearrangement links TRBV18 to TRBJ1-1, with TRBD1 matching over 9 bases. The CDR3 has 14 residues. The V and J ends lost 3 bases and 5 bases, in that order; junction bases with no gene match: 4. Germline CDR1 is KGHSH and CDR2 is LQKENI. CDR3 region: CASSPGQGITEAFF. The CDR3 nucleotides are TGTGCCAGCTCACCCGGACAGGGGATAACTGAAGCTTTCTTT.

V usage is TRBV7-2 and J usage is TRBJ1-2; no reliable D call. V was trimmed by 0 bases and J by 0 bases, leaving 11 bases between them. The germline CDR1 and CDR2 sequences are SGHTA and FQGNSA. The CDR3 runs to 16 residues. In nucleotides, the CDR3 is TGTGCCAGCAGCTTAGCGGCCAGAGATCCTAACTATGGCTACACCTTC. It is translated as CASSLAARDPNYGYTF. Full variable domain (rest looked up from reference TRBV7-2 and TRBJ1-2): GAGVSQSPSNKVTEKGKDVELRCDPISGHTALYWYRQSLGQGLEFLIYFQGNSAPDKSGLPSDRFSAERTGGSVSTLTIQRTQQEDSAVYLCASSLAARDPNYGYTFGSGTRLTVV.

In its sample, this clone was seen once. CDR3 DNA: TGCGCCAGCAGCTCGACTGTAGATACGCAGTATTTT. Protein: CASSSTVDTQYF. This rearrangement joins TRBV5-1 to TRBJ2-3, with unresolved D. The CDR3 is 12 residues long. V lost 3 bases and J lost 5, with 7 bases in between. Germline CDR1 is SGHRS and CDR2 is YFSETQ.

This chain links TRBV6-5 with TRBJ2-7, with 7 bases aligning to TRBD2. Germline assignment: CDR1 MNHEY and CDR2 SVGAGI. The CDR3 is made up of 13 amino acids. With 6 bases clipped from V and 3 bases from J, the junction kept 5 bases outside the gene matches. The CDR3 loop reads CASRRAGNYEQYF. The CDR3 bases are TGTGCCAGCAGACGAGCGGGAAACTACGAGCAGTACTTC.